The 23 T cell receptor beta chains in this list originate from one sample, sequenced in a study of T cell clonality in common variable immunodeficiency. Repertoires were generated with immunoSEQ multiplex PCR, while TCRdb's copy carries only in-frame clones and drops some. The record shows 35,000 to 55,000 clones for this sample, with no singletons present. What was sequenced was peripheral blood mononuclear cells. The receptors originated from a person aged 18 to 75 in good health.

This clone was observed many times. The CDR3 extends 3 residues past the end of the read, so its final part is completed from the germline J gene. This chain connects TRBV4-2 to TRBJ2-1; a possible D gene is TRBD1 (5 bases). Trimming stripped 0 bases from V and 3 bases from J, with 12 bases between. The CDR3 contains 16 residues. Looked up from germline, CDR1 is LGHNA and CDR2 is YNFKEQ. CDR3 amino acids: CASSQDLEQVYNEQFF. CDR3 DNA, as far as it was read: TGTGCCAGCAGCCAAGACTTAGAACAGGTCTACAATGAG.

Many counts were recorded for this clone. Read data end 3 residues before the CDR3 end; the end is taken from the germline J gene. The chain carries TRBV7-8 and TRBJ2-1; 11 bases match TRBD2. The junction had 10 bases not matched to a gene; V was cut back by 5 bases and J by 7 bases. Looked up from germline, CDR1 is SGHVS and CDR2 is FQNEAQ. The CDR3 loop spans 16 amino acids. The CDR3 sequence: CASSALAGGLSNEQFF. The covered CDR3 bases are TGTGCCAGCAGCGCCCTAGCGGGGGGCCTCTCGAATGAG.

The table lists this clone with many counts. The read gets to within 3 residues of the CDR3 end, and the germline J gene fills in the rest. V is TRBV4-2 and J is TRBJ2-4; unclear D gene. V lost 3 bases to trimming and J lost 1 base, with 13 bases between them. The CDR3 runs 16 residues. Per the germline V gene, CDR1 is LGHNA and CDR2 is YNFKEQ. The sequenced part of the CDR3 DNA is TGTGCCAGCAGCCACCCTGGAGAACAGGCCAAAAACATT. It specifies CASSHPGEQAKNI. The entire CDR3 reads CASSHPGEQAKNIQYF.

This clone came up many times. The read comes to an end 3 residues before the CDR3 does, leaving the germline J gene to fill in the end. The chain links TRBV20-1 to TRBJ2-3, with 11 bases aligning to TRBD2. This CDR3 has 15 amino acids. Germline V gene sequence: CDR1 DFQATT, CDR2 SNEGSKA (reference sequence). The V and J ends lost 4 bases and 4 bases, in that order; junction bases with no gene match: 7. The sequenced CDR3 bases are TGCAGTGCTACCGTACTAGCGGGAGCTTCAGATACG. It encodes CSATVLAGASDT. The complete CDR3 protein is CSATVLAGASDTQYF.

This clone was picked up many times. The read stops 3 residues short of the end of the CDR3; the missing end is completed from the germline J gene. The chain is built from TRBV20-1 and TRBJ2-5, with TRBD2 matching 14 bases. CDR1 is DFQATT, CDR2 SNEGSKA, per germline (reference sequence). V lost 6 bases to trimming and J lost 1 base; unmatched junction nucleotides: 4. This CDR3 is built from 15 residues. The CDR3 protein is CSALGLAGAQETQYF. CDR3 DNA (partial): TGCAGTGCCCTGGGACTAGCGGGGGCCCAAGAGACC.

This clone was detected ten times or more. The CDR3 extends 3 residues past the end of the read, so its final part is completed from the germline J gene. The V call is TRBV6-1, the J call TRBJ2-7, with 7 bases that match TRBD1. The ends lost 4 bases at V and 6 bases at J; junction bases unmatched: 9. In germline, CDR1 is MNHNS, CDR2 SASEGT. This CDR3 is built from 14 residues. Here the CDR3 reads CASSAHRGRGEQYF. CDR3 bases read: TGTGCCAGCAGTGCCCACAGGGGAAGGGGCGAG.

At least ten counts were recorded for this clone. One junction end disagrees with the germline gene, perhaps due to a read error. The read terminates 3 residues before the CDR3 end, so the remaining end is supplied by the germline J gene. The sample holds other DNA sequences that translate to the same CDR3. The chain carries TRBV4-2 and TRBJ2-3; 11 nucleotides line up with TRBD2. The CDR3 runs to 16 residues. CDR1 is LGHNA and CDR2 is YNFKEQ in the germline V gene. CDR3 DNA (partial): TGCGCCAGCAGCCAAGATCTAGCGGGGGGCCCAGATACG. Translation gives CASSQDLAGGPDT. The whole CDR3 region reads CASSQDLAGGPDTQYF.

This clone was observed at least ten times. Incomplete CDR3 DNA: TGCAGTGCTAGAGAGGGGGCGAACACTGAA. The encoded protein is CSAREGANTE. The full CDR3 protein reads CSAREGANTEAFF. The genes are TRBV20-1 and TRBJ1-1; D might be TRBD1 (6 bases). From the germline J gene comes the end of the CDR3, since the read stops 3 residues before it. V was cut by 0 bases and J by 1 base, with 6 bases left in between. The germline V gene encodes CDR1 DFQATT and CDR2 SNEGSKA (reference sequence). This CDR3 has 13 amino acids.

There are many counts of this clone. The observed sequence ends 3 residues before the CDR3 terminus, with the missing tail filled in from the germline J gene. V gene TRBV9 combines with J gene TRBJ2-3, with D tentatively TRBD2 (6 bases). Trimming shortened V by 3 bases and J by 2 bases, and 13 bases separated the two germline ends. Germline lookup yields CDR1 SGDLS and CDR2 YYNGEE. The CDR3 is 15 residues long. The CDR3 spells CASSALDYNTDTQYF. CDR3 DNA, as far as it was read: TGTGCCAGCAGCGCGTTGGACTATAACACAGATACG.

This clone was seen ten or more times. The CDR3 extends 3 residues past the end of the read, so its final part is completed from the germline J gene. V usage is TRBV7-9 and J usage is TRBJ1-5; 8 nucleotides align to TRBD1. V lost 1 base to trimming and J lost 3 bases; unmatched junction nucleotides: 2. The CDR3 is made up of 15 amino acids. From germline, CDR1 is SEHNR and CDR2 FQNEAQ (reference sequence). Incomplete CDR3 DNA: TGTGCCAGCAGCTTAGGGACAGGGAACAATCAGCCC. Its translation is CASSLGTGNNQP. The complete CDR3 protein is CASSLGTGNNQPQHF. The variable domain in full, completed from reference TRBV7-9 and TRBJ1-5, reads DTGVSQNPRHKITKRGQNVTFRCDPISEHNRLYWYRQTLGQGPEFLTYFQNEAQLEKSRLLSDRFSAERPKGSFSTLEIQRTEQGDSAMYLCASSLGTGNNQPQHFGDGTRLSIL.

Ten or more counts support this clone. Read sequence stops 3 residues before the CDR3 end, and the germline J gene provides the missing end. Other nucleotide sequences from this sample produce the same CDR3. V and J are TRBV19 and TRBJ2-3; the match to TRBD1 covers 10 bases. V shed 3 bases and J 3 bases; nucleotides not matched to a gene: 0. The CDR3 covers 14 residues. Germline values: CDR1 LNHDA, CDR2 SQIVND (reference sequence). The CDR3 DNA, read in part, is TGTGCCAGTAGTATGGGACAGGGGACAGATACG. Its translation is CASSMGQGTDT. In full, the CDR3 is CASSMGQGTDTQYF.

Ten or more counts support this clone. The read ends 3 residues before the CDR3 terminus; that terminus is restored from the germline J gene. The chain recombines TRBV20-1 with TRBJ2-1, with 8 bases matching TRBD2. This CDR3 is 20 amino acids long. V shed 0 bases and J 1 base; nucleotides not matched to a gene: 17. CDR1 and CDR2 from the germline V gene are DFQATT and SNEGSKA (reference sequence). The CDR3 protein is CSARDPGGGSNFRSYNEQFF. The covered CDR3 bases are TGCAGTGCTAGAGATCCGGGGGGGGGTTCAAACTTCCGATCCTACAATGAG.

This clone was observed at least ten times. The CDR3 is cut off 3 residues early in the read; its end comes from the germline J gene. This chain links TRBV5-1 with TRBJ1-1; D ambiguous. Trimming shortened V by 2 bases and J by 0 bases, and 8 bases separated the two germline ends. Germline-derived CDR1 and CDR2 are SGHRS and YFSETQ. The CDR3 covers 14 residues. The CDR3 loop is CASSLEVMNTEAFF. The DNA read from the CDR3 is TGCGCCAGCAGCTTAGAGGTGATGAACACTGAA.

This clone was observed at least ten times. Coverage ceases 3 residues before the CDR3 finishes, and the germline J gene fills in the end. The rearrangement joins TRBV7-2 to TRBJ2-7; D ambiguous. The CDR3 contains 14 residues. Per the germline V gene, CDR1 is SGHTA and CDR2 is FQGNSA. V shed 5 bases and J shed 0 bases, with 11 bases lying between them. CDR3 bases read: TGTGCCAGCAGCCTGCGCTTTTTCTCCTACGAG. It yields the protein CASSLRFFSYE. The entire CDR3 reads CASSLRFFSYEQYF.

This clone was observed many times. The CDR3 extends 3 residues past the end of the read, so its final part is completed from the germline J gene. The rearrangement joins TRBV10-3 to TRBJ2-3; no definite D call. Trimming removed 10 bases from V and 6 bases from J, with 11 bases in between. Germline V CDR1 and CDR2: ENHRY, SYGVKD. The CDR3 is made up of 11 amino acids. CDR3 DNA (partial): TGTGCCACAAGTAGTGCGGATACG. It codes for CATSSADT. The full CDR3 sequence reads CATSSADTQYF.

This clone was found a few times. Partial CDR3 DNA: TGTGCCAGCAGCTTAGAGGGGCCGAATCAGCCC. Translating gives CASSLEGPNQP. The full CDR3 protein is CASSLEGPNQPQHF. The chain recombines TRBV7-9 with TRBJ1-5, with TRBD1 as a possible D gene (5 bases). Read coverage stops 3 residues before the CDR3 terminus; the germline J gene supplies the remainder. The CDR3 is made up of 14 amino acids. Germline V lookup: CDR1 SEHNR, CDR2 FQNEAQ (reference sequence). With 1 base removed from V and 4 bases from J, the gap between germline ends came to 8 bases.

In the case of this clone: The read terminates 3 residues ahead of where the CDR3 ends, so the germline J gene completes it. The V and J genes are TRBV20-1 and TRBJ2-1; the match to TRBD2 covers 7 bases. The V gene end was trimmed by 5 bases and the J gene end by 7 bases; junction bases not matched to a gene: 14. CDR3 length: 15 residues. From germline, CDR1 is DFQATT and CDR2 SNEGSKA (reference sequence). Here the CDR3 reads CSAEGLAGDLNEQFF. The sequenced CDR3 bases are TGCAGTGCTGAGGGTCTCGCGGGAGATCTGAATGAG.

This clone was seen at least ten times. The CDR3 reads CASGTGGQETQYF. Partial CDR3 DNA: TGTGCCAGCGGAACAGGGGGCCAAGAGACC. This rearrangement joins TRBV12-3 or TRBV12-4 to TRBJ2-5; 8 positions match TRBD1. Coverage ceases 3 residues before the CDR3 finishes, and the germline J gene fills in the end. CDR3 length equals 13 residues. Trimming at V came to 8 bases and at J to 1 base, leaving 3 bases not matched to a gene.

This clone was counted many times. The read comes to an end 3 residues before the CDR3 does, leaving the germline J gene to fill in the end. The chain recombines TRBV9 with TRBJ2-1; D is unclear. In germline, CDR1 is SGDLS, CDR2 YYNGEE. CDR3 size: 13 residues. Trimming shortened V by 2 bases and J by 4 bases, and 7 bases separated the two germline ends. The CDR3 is CASSVSGYNEQFF. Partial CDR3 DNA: TGTGCCAGCAGCGTTTCCGGGTACAATGAG.

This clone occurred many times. CDR3 sequence reads: CASSVIEGVYGYTF. Partial CDR3 DNA: TGTGCCAGCAGCGTAATCGAGGGTGTGTATGGC. The genes are TRBV9 and TRBJ1-2; D unresolved. Read sequence stops 3 residues before the CDR3 end, and the germline J gene provides the missing end. Germline V gene lookup returns CDR1 SGDLS and CDR2 YYNGEE. V was pared by 1 base and J by 5 bases, with 12 bases between. This CDR3 has 14 amino acids. The full variable domain, completed using reference TRBV9 and TRBJ1-2, is DSGVTQTPKHLITATGQRVTLRCSPRSGDLSVYWYQQSLDQGLQFLIQYYNGEERAKGNILERFSAQQFPDLHSELNLSSLELGDSALYFCASSVIEGVYGYTFGSGTRLTVV.

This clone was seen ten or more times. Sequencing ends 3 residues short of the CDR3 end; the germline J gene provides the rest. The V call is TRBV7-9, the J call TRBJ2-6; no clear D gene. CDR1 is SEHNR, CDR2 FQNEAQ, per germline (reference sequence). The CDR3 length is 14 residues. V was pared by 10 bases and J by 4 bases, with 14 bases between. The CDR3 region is CANPPGYGANVLTF. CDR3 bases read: TGTGCCAACCCCCCCGGGTACGGGGCCAACGTC.

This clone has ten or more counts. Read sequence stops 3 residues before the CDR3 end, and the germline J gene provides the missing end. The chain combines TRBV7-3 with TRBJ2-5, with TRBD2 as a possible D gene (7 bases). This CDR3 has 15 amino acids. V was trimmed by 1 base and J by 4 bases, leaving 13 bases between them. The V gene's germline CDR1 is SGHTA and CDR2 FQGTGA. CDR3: CASSLMGGLGETQYF. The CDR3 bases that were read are TGTGCCAGCAGCTTAATGGGGGGGCTGGGAGAGACC. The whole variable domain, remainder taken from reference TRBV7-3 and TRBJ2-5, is GAGVSQTPSNKVTEKGKYVELRCDPISGHTALYWYRQSLGQGPEFLIYFQGTGAADDSGLPNDRFFAVRPEGSVSTLKIQRTERGDSAVYLCASSLMGGLGETQYFGPGTRLLVL.

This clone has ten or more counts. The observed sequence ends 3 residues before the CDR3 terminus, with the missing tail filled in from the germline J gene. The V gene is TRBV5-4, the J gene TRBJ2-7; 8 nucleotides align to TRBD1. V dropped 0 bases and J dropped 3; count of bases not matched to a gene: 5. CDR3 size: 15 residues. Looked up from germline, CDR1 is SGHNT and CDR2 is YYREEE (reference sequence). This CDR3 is CASSLGRGPNYEQYF. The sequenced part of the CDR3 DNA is TGTGCCAGCAGCTTGGGCAGGGGGCCCAACTACGAG.